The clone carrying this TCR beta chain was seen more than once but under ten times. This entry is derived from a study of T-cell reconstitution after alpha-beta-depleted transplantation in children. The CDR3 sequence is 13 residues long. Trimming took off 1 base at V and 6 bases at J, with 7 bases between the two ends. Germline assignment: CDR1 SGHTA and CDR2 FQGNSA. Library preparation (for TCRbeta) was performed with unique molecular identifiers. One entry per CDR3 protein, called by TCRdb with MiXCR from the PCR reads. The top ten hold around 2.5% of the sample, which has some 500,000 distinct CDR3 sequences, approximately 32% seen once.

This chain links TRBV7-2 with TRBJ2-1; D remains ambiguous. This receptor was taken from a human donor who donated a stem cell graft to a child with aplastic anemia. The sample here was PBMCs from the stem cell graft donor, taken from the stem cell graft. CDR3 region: CASSLGGPNEQFF. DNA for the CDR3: TGTGCCAGCAGCTTAGGCGGCCCCAATGAGCAGTTCTTC. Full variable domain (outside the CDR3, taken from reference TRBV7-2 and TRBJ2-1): GAGVSQSPSNKVTEKGKDVELRCDPISGHTALYWYRQSLGQGLEFLIYFQGNSAPDKSGLPSDRFSAERTGGSVSTLTIQRTQQEDSAVYLCASSLGGPNEQFFGPGTRLTVL.